Listed below are T cell receptor beta chains from one sample, sequenced in a study of T cell responses to AZD1222 COVID-19 vaccine. Clones were read by immunoSEQ multiplex PCR, and TCRdb kept only the in-frame ones, dropping some. The data contain 80,000 to 100,000 clones, almost 90% of them singletons. Source: peripheral blood, taken on day 0 of MenACWY control vaccination. These receptor sequences come from an adult in good health. Each CDR3 is given with its conserved first and last residue. A D gene is named only where the DNA matches it firmly. Some rows mark clone size as missing; the rest say once, few, many or name a class of expanded clone.

clone_size j_call v_call d_call cdr3_nt cdr3_aa
- TRBJ2-1 TRBV9 - TGTGCCAGCACCACCCGGGACGCGGCCTACAATGAGCAGTTCTTC CASTTRDAAYNEQFF
- TRBJ1-2 TRBV24-1 TRBD1 TGTGCCACCAGTGACCCTGGGACAGGGGAAGGCGGCTACACCTTC CATSDPGTGEGGYTF
- TRBJ2-1 TRBV29-1 TRBD2 TGCAGCGCAATTACGATCGAGCTAGCGGGGGGGCTTAATGAGCAGTTCTTC CSAITIELAGGLNEQFF
- TRBJ1-5 TRBV6-2/TRBV6-3 - TGTGCCAGCAGCCCCGGGGGGGCTATTCAGCCCCAGCATTTT CASSPGGAIQPQHF
few TRBJ1-2 TRBV7-9 - TGTGCCAGCACCCTCGAGAGGGATTCTAACTATGGCTACACCTTC CASTLERDSNYGYTF
- TRBJ1-3 TRBV5-1 TRBD1 TGCGCCAGCAGCTCCCCCCGGGAGGGGGCTGCGTCCTCTGGAAACACCATATATTTT CASSSPREGAASSGNTIYF
- TRBJ1-3 TRBV18 TRBD1 TGTGCCAGCTCACCATCCCAGGGGGCTTCAGGAAACACCATATATTTT CASSPSQGASGNTIYF
- TRBJ2-5 TRBV24-1 - TGTGCCACCAGTGACTCAGGGACAATAAGGGAGACCCAGTACTTC CATSDSGTIRETQYF
- TRBJ2-7 TRBV5-1 - TGCGCCAGCAGCTTGGTGGCCAGCTACGAGCAGTACTTC CASSLVASYEQYF
- TRBJ2-3 TRBV5-6 - TGTGCCAGCAGCTGGGGGGGCCCAACAGATACGCAGTATTTT CASSWGGPTDTQYF
- TRBJ2-7 TRBV12-3/TRBV12-4 - TGTGCCAGCAGTTTCCACAACTACGAGCAGTACTTC CASSFHNYEQYF
- TRBJ2-7 TRBV19 - TGTGCCAGTAGTAGCCAGGGGACAAGCCCCGAGCAGTACTTC CASSSQGTSPEQYF
- TRBJ1-5 TRBV5-1 - TGCGCCAGCAGCTTGGACGGGGTTTATCAGCCCCAGCATTTT CASSLDGVYQPQHF
- TRBJ2-3 TRBV10-3 - TGTGCCATCAGTGGGGGGTTAGGCCGGGGAGATACGCAGTATTTT CAISGGLGRGDTQYF
- TRBJ1-5 TRBV15 - TGTGCCACCAGCATAGAGGGCGGTCAGCCCCAGCATTTT CATSIEGGQPQHF
once TRBJ2-2 TRBV5-1 - TGCGCCAGCAGCTTGTCCGGGGAGCTGTTTTTT CASSLSGELFF
- TRBJ1-6 TRBV5-1 - TGCGCCAGCAGCTTACCGAGCTCGGGTTCACCCCTCCACTTT CASSLPSSGSPLHF
- TRBJ2-3 TRBV5-8 TRBD2 TGTGCCAGCAGCTCGGGGGGGACTAGCACAGATACGCAGTATTTT CASSSGGTSTDTQYF
- TRBJ1-1 TRBV28 TRBD1 TGTGCCAGCAGTTTGGACAGGGGAAAAGCTTTCTTT CASSLDRGKAFF
- TRBJ2-3 TRBV5-4 - TGTGCCAGCAGCCGAGGGGTACCTACGCAGTATTTT CASSRGVPTQYF
- TRBJ1-2 TRBV29-1 - TGCAGCGTTGAAGAGAGGTGGATTGGCTACACCTTC CSVEERWIGYTF
- TRBJ1-6 TRBV5-6 - TGTGCCAGCAGCTTGTTACAGGTCCCCTCACCCCTCCACTTT CASSLLQVPSPLHF
- TRBJ2-7 TRBV5-6 - TGTGCCAGCGTCAGGGGTGATGGGTACGAGCAGTACTTC CASVRGDGYEQYF
- TRBJ2-7 TRBV6-1 TRBD1 TGTGCCAGCAGTGAAGCTTTGACAGGGGCCTCCTACGAGCAGTACTTC CASSEALTGASYEQYF
- TRBJ1-5 TRBV24-1 TRBD1 TGTGCCACTCCGGACAGGGGGGGCAATCAGCCCCAGCATTTT CATPDRGGNQPQHF
- TRBJ2-1 TRBV2 - TGTGCCAGCAGTGAACAGGGTCATGAGCAGTTCTTC CASSEQGHEQFF
- TRBJ1-5 TRBV15 - TGTGCCACCAGCAGAGACCTACAATATAGCAATCAGCCCCAGCATTTT CATSRDLQYSNQPQHF
- TRBJ1-1 TRBV29-1 TRBD1 TGCAGCGGTGACAGGGCGCCGAACACTGAAGCTTTCTTT CSGDRAPNTEAFF
- TRBJ1-1 TRBV6-5 - TGTGCCAGCAGTTCAGGGATTCGGACTGAAGCTTTCTTT CASSSGIRTEAFF
- TRBJ2-5 TRBV12-3/TRBV12-4 - TGTGCCAGCAGTGGGATCCTCCAAGAGACCCAGTACTTC CASSGILQETQYF
- TRBJ2-5 TRBV30 TRBD2 TGTGCCTGGAGCGCCCAGCGGGGGGACACCCAGTACTTC CAWSAQRGDTQYF
- TRBJ1-1 TRBV27 - TGTGCCAGCAGCCACAGAGATGTAAACACTGAAGCTTTCTTT CASSHRDVNTEAFF
- TRBJ1-1 TRBV18 TRBD1 TGTGCCAGCTCACCACAGACCTTGACAGGGAAGAACACTGAAGCTTTCTTT CASSPQTLTGKNTEAFF
- TRBJ1-1 TRBV2 - TGTGCCAGCAGTCGAACAGAGAACACTGAAGCTTTCTTT CASSRTENTEAFF
- TRBJ2-7 TRBV18 - TGTGCCAGCTCACCACCGGCCGGGATCTACGAGCAGTACTTC CASSPPAGIYEQYF
- TRBJ2-3 TRBV2 - TGTGCCACCAGGGGGGGGATTAGTACAGATACGCAGTATTTT CATRGGISTDTQYF
- TRBJ2-7 TRBV5-1 TRBD2 TGCGCCAGCAGCTTCGGAGGTCTAGCGGGGGTGAGCTCCTACGAGCAGTACTTC CASSFGGLAGVSSYEQYF
once TRBJ1-6 TRBV10-3 - TGTGCCATACAGGGAGTAAGTTCACCCCTCCACTTT CAIQGVSSPLHF
once TRBJ1-5 TRBV19 - TGTGCCAGTAGTACCCAGGGGTCAGGTCAGCCCCAGCATTTT CASSTQGSGQPQHF
- TRBJ2-1 TRBV5-4 TRBD2 TGTGCCAGCAGCCCCCCCCCGGGGGGGCCAATCGATGAGCAGTTCTTC CASSPPPGGPIDEQFF
- TRBJ1-5 TRBV5-8 - TGTGCCAGCAGCCGGGACAGCAATCAGCCCCAGCATTTT CASSRDSNQPQHF
- TRBJ2-5 TRBV19 - TGTGCCAGTAGTACCTCGAACGAGGAGACCCAGTACTTC CASSTSNEETQYF
- TRBJ1-6 TRBV5-1 TRBD1 TGCGCCAGCAGCTCTTCCCAGGGGGCGAATTCACCCCTCCACTTT CASSSSQGANSPLHF
few TRBJ1-2 TRBV11-2 - TGTGCCAGCAATGCGGGGGGGCCGGGCTACACCTTC CASNAGGPGYTF
few TRBJ2-2 TRBV2 TRBD1 TGTGCCAGCACATCTGGACAGGCGAACACCGGGGAGCTGTTTTTT CASTSGQANTGELFF
- TRBJ2-2 TRBV6-6 TRBD2 TGTGCCAGCACCTACAGGGGACTAGCGGGGGGAACGAACACCGGGGAGCTGTTTTTT CASTYRGLAGGTNTGELFF
- TRBJ1-6 TRBV7-8 - TGTGCCAGCAGCCAAGAGCGGGGAACACCCCTCCACTTT CASSQERGTPLHF
- TRBJ2-5 TRBV7-8 - TGTGCCAGCAGCTTGCGTGAGGCGGCCCAAGAGACCCAGTACTTC CASSLREAAQETQYF
- TRBJ1-4 TRBV6-1 - TGTGCCAGCAGTGAAGCGGGAGGGAACGCTAATGAAAAACTGTTTTTT CASSEAGGNANEKLFF
- TRBJ1-2 TRBV19 - TGTGCCAGTAGTCCCCACCGGGGCGAGCTCTATGGCTACACCTTC CASSPHRGELYGYTF